The T cell receptor beta chain described here comes from a study of a mutant IDH1 vaccine in newly diagnosed glioma. Looked up from germline, CDR1 is SGHRS and CDR2 is YFSETQ. With 4 bases removed from V and 2 bases from J, the gap between germline ends came to 15 bases. The CDR3 is 16 amino acids. Time point given: week 35, safety follow-up. Vaccination used 300 ug of mutant IDH1 20-mer peptide per dose, with topical imiquimod. Some clones are missing from TCRdb's copy, which holds only in-frame ones; the method was immunoSEQ multiplex PCR. The sample records tens of thousands of clones, 85% to 90% being singletons. Note on this clone: What it recognizes is unknown.

This chain joins TRBV5-1 and TRBJ2-2, with D perhaps TRBD1 (5 bases). The sample here was PBMCs, taken from a glioma patient whose treatment included an IDH1 peptide vaccine. This clonotype was sampled from a man aged 30 to 39 with glioma. Written as DNA, the CDR3 is TGCGCCAGCAGCCCCCGACAGCTTCAAAACACCGGGGAGCTGTTTTTT. This codes for CASSPRQLQNTGELFF.